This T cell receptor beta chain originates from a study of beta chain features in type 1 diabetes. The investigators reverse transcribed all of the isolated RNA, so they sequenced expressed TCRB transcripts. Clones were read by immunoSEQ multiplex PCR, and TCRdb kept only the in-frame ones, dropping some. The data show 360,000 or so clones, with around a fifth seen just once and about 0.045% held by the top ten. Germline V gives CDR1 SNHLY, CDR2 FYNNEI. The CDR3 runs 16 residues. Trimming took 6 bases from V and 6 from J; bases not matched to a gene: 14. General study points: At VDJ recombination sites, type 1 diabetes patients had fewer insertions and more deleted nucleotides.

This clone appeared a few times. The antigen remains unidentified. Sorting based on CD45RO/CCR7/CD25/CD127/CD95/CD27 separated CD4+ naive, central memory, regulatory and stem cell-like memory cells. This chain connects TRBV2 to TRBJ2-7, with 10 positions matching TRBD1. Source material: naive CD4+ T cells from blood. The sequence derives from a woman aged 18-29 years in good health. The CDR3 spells CASRERVGTGDPEQYF. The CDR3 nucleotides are TGTGCCAGCAGAGAAAGGGTTGGGACAGGGGACCCCGAGCAGTACTTC.